A selection of T cell receptor beta chains follows, all from one sample in a study of blood T cells in healthy people across ages. TCRdb independently ran MiXCR on the 5' RACE reads; one entry per CDR3 protein. This table has some 900,000 distinct CDR3 sequences, under 35% appearing once. Sequenced input: blood. Source of these receptors: a woman aged 80 or over in good health. The CDR3 runs from the conserved cysteine through the conserved F or W. D genes are given only for firm matches. For some rows the clone size is stated as once, few or many, or as a class when expanded; others skip it.

CDR3nt,CDR3aa,v_gene,abundance,j_gene,d_gene
TGTGCCAGCAGCTTTGACAGAAACATTCAGTACTTC,CASSFDRNIQYF,TRBV7-2,.,TRBJ2-4,.
TGTGCCAGCAGCCTTACCGGGACAGGGTACTCACCCCTCCACTTT,CASSLTGTGYSPLHF,TRBV4-2,.,TRBJ1-6,TRBD1
TGTGCCAGCAGCTTAGTGTCAGCCTACGAGCAGTACTTC,CASSLVSAYEQYF,TRBV7-2,.,TRBJ2-7,.
TGTGCCAGCAGTGGGACACGCAATCAGCCCCAGCATTTT,CASSGTRNQPQHF,TRBV2,.,TRBJ1-5,.
TGTGCCAGCAGTTTCCAGGGGCAGGCCTATAATTCACCCCTCCACTTT,CASSFQGQAYNSPLHF,TRBV27,.,TRBJ1-6,.
TGCAGTGCTGGCCCCCACAGGGGCGGGGGGGATACGCAGTATTTT,CSAGPHRGGGDTQYF,TRBV20-1,few,TRBJ2-3,.
TGTGCCAGTGCGGTTGTCCTGGGACAGGGAAAGGTTTCGAACTATGGCTACACCTTC,CASAVVLGQGKVSNYGYTF,TRBV6-1,.,TRBJ1-2,TRBD1
TGTGCCAGCAGCTTTGCTTGGGACAGGGTCTCTATGAACACTGAAGCTTTCTTT,CASSFAWDRVSMNTEAFF,TRBV5-6,.,TRBJ1-1,TRBD1
TGTGCCAGCAGCTCAGATTGGGACTCATCCTACAATGAGCAGTACTTC,CASSSDWDSSYNEQYF,TRBV5-8,.,TRBJ2-7,.
TGTGCCAGCAGCCAAGAGTCAGGGGGCGGCACAGATACGCAGTATTTT,CASSQESGGGTDTQYF,TRBV7-2,many,TRBJ2-3,TRBD1
TGTGCCAGCAGTCCGGGGGACCACGTCTATGGCTACACCTTC,CASSPGDHVYGYTF,TRBV6-7,many,TRBJ1-2,.
TGTGCCAGCAGCTTAGTACGTGTCCCGGGGGCTGAAGCTTTCTTT,CASSLVRVPGAEAFF,TRBV7-2,many,TRBJ1-1,.
TGTGCCAGCCTCGGCGGGGGGGAGAATGAGCAGTTCTTC,CASLGGGENEQFF,TRBV7-2,many,TRBJ2-1,TRBD2
TGTGCCAGCAGCTCCAGACAGGGGATTTACTATGGCTACACCTTC,CASSSRQGIYYGYTF,TRBV7-2,many,TRBJ1-2,TRBD1
TGTGCCAGCACCCGTGATGGGACAGCCCGAGTCCTGACTTTC,CASTRDGTARVLTF,TRBV6-2/TRBV6-3,many,TRBJ2-6,TRBD1
TGTGCCTGGAGTGTACGCAGGGGCACTGAAGCTTTCTTT,CAWSVRRGTEAFF,TRBV30,.,TRBJ1-1,.